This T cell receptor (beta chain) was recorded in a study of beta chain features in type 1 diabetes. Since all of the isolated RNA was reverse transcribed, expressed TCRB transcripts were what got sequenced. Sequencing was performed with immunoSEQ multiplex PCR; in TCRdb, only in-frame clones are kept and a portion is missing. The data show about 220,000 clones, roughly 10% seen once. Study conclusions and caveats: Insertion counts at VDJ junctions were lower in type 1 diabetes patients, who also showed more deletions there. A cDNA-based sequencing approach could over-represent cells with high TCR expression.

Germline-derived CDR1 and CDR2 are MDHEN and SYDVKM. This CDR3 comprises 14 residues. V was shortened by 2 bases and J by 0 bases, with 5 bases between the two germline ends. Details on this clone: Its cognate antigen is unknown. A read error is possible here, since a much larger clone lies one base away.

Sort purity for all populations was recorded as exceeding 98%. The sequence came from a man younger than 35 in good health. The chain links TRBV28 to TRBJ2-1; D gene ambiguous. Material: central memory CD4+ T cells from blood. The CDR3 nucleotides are TGTGCCAGCAGTTTAAAGAGCTCCTACAATGAGCAGTTCTTC. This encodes CASSLKSSYNEQFF.